The TCR beta chain under discussion was sequenced for a study of post-analysis software for immune sequencing data. Findings of the study overall: Strong same-batch co-clustering of samples appeared with F measure clustering.

TCR beta cDNA libraries included unique molecular identifiers. TCRdb passed the PCR reads through MiXCR, listing each CDR3 protein once. The sample lists hundreds of thousands of distinct CDR3 sequences, 25% to 30% occurring once. Many counts were recorded for this clonotype. The target antigen is unknown. The origin of this receptor is a girl aged 5-17 years with multiple sclerosis. Material: blood.

Here the CDR3 reads CASTLLTNSYNEQFF. The CDR3 coding sequence is TGTGCCAGCACGCTGTTGACTAACTCCTACAATGAGCAGTTCTTC. The gene calls are TRBV28 and TRBJ2-1, with a weak D call TRBD2 (5 bases). The CDR3 consists of 15 residues. With 7 bases removed from V and 0 bases from J, the gap between germline ends came to 13 bases. Germline V lookup: CDR1 MDHEN, CDR2 SYDVKM.